The 9 T cell receptor beta chains given below trace back to one sample, sequenced in a study of blood T cell repertoires in COVID-19. Sequenced by immunoSEQ multiplex PCR; TCRdb stores in-frame clones only, minus some. Altogether around 170,000 clones are present, 88% being singletons, with the ten largest covering roughly 24%. The sequencing input was peripheral blood. The receptors shown here come from a man in his sixties with acute or convalescent COVID-19.

The rearrangement links TRBV11-3 to TRBJ2-7; D gene unclear. Germline-derived CDR1 and CDR2 are SGHNT and YENEEA. V lost 0 bases to trimming and J lost 0 bases, with 15 bases between them. The CDR3 contains 17 residues. The CDR3 nucleotides read TGTGCCAGCAGCTTAGATCCCCGAGGCCTAAGCTCCTACGAGCAGTACTTC. Its protein product is CASSLDPRGLSSYEQYF.

Only one count was recorded for this clone. The chain recombines TRBV30 with TRBJ1-4; the D gene is possibly TRBD1 (5 bases). This CDR3 has 16 amino acids. The V end was cut by 0 bases, the J end by 4 bases, with 15 bases between. Germline-derived CDR1 and CDR2 are GTSNPN and SVGIG (reference sequence). Written as DNA, the CDR3 is TGTGCCTGGAGTGTACGCTTGGCAGGGCTTAATGAAAAACTGTTTTTT. Translating it yields CAWSVRLAGLNEKLFF.

This chain uses TRBV2 with TRBJ2-1, with D tentatively TRBD1 (6 bases). V lost 3 bases to trimming and J lost 3 bases, with 12 bases between them. The germline V gene has CDR1 SNHLY and CDR2 FYNNEI. There are 15 residues in the CDR3. Here the CDR3 reads CASSEDRGNYNEQFF. The DNA for the CDR3 is TGTGCCAGCAGTGAGGACAGAGGAAACTACAATGAGCAGTTCTTC.

CDR3 sequence: CASRERGSLPKQYV. The CDR3 coding sequence is TGTGCCAGCAGGGAGCGGGGGTCCCTCCCCAAGCAGTACGTC. The chain uses TRBV6-5 and TRBJ2-7, with 8 nucleotides matching TRBD2. Germline V gene data show CDR1 as MNHEY and CDR2 as SVGAGI. The CDR3 contains 14 residues. Trimming cost V 6 bases and J 8 bases; bases outside gene matches: 12.

This chain uses TRBV30 with TRBJ1-5, with 10 nucleotides matching TRBD1. Trimming removed 2 bases from V and 4 bases from J; junction bases left unmatched: 8. This CDR3 contains 16 residues. The germline V gene has CDR1 GTSNPN and CDR2 SVGIG (reference sequence). The CDR3 DNA is TGTGCCTGGAGTTTAGGGACAGGGGCGAGTAATCAGCCCCAGCATTTT. Residues: CAWSLGTGASNQPQHF.

V is TRBV30 and J is TRBJ1-1; D is perhaps TRBD1 (6 bases). This CDR3 region has 15 residues. V lost 1 base, J lost 4 bases, and 16 bases lay in between. CDR1 and CDR2 (germline): GTSNPN, SVGIG (reference sequence). CDR3 sequence: CAWSAFTGPVTEAFF. The CDR3 DNA sequence: TGTGCCTGGAGTGCCTTCACAGGGCCGGTCACTGAAGCTTTCTTT.

V is TRBV5-6 and J is TRBJ2-7; tentative D call: TRBD1 (7 bases). The V end was cut by 0 bases, the J end by 5 bases, with 18 bases between. The CDR3 sequence is 16 residues long. CDR1 SGHDT and CDR2 YYEEEE come from the germline V gene. CDR3: CASSLGGTVLPHEQYV. Here the CDR3 DNA reads TGTGCCAGCAGCTTGGGCGGGACAGTCCTACCCCACGAGCAGTACGTC.

The rearrangement links TRBV28 to TRBJ1-5; no definite D call. Germline CDR1 MDHEN, CDR2 SYDVKM. The V end was cut by 6 bases, the J end by 0 bases, with 3 bases between. The CDR3 is made up of 12 amino acids. The CDR3 region has the DNA TGTGCCAGCAGCTATAGCAATCAGCCCCAGCATTTT. Encoded protein: CASSYSNQPQHF. Full variable domain (rest looked up from reference TRBV28 and TRBJ1-5): DVKVTQSSRYLVKRTGEKVFLECVQDMDHENMFWYRQDPGLGLRLIYFSYDVKMKEKGDIPEGYSVSREKKERFSLILESASTNQTSMYLCASSYSNQPQHFGDGTRLSIL.

The genes are TRBV7-9 and TRBJ1-3; TRBD1 is a possible D gene (5 bases). The germline V gene encodes CDR1 SEHNR and CDR2 FQNEAQ (reference sequence). V was cut by 4 bases and J by 9 bases, with 22 bases left in between. This CDR3 has 16 residues. CDR3 coding DNA: TGTGCCAGCAGCTCCGCGGGACCTCTATCGGTATCCACCATATATTTT. This encodes CASSSAGPLSVSTIYF.